The next 5 T cell receptor beta chains were all read from a single sample in a study of T cell repertoires in cytomegalovirus infection. TCRdb passed the reads through MiXCR, listing each CDR3 protein once. The sample shows hundreds of thousands of distinct CDR3 sequences, approximately 42% of them seen only once. The antigens of these receptors remain unknown. The sample was cultured PBMCs, taken from culture after CMV antigen stimulation. The source is a human donor in good health (CMV status not recorded). Some clones in this sample may be carry-over from other donors' samples.

In this sample, this clonotype turned up a few times. The chain uses TRBV7-2 and TRBJ2-1; tentatively, D is TRBD1 (5 bases). The CDR3 is made up of 14 amino acids. Germline V gene data show CDR1 as SGHTA and CDR2 as FQGNSA. The germline V and J ends were trimmed by 5 bases and 4 bases, with 12 bases remaining between them. The CDR3 nucleotides are TGTGCCAGCAGCCCTGGCAGGGCGTACAATGAGCAGTTCTTC. Translated, it gives CASSPGRAYNEQFF.

There are a few counts of this clonotype. The rearrangement uses TRBV11-1 and TRBJ2-1; D is uncertain. V shed 5 bases and J shed 3 bases, with 8 bases lying between them. Germline-derived CDR1 and CDR2 are SGHAT and FQDESV (reference sequence). The CDR3 length is 13 residues. For the CDR3, the DNA is TGTGCCAGCAGCCGACATAACTACAATGAGCAGTTCTTC. This gives the protein CASSRHNYNEQFF.

This clonotype was found a few times. V gene TRBV10-3 combines with J gene TRBJ2-5; D may be TRBD1 (5 bases). This CDR3 has 12 residues. Trimming pared 3 bases from V and 3 bases from J, leaving 5 bases between. Germline V CDR1 and CDR2: ENHRY, SYGVKD. Here the CDR3 DNA reads TGTGCCATCAGTGACAGGGAAGAGACCCAGTACTTC. Translating gives CAISDREETQYF.

This clonotype was seen just once. The rearrangement joins TRBV6-2 or TRBV6-3 to TRBJ2-1, with TRBD2 matching 9 bases. The CDR3 sequence is 16 residues long. CDR1 is MNHEY and CDR2 is SVGEGT in the germline V gene. The J segment lost 6 bases and the V segment lost 6 bases, leaving 12 bases of the junction unmatched. The chain's CDR3 is CASSAFGSGSPNEQFF. CDR3 sequence (DNA): TGTGCCAGCAGCGCCTTTGGTAGCGGGAGTCCCAATGAGCAGTTCTTC.

The rearrangement uses TRBV6-2 or TRBV6-3 and TRBJ2-2; 7 bases align to TRBD2. CDR1 and CDR2 from the germline V gene are MNHEY and SVGEGT. V lost 4 bases and J lost 13; bases outside the gene matches: 3. The CDR3 spans 11 residues. In DNA form, the CDR3 reads TGTGCCAGCAGTTCCTGGGAGGGGCTGTTTTTT. Its protein product is CASSSWEGLFF.